These 6 T cell receptor beta chains were sequenced from one sample in a study of shared clonotypes between healthy human individuals. Method: immunoSEQ multiplex PCR; TCRdb's copy keeps in-frame clones and lacks some. The sample yields about 1.5 million clones, about 96% seen once. The sequenced sample was naive CD4+ T cells sorted from blood. Subset specified: CD45RA+ positively selected. These receptors all come from a man aged 25-45 years in good health.

The rearrangement joins TRBV9 to TRBJ2-2; 14 nucleotides align to TRBD2. Looked up from germline, CDR1 is SGDLS and CDR2 is YYNGEE. Trimming cost V 5 bases and J 7 bases; bases outside gene matches: 13. The CDR3 loop spans 18 amino acids. CDR3 bases: TGTGCCAGCAGTCGTTCCGGGACTAGCGGGAGTGGGAGCGGGGAGCTGTTTTTT. This sequence encodes CASSRSGTSGSGSGELFF.

V usage is TRBV5-1 and J usage is TRBJ2-3; 7 bases line up with TRBD1. CDR3 length: 13 residues. After removal of 7 bases from V and 5 bases from J, the junction contained 7 bases not matched to a gene. CDR1 SGHRS and CDR2 YFSETQ come from the germline V gene. The CDR3 loop is CASRTGVQDTQYF. The CDR3 DNA sequence: TGCGCCAGCCGCACAGGGGTTCAAGATACGCAGTATTTT.

The chain joins TRBV5-1 to TRBJ1-3; D remains ambiguous. CDR3 length: 13 residues. Germline V lookup: CDR1 SGHRS, CDR2 YFSETQ. Trimming took off 4 bases at V and 8 bases at J, with 13 bases between the two ends. CDR3: CASSTPGGDTIYF. The CDR3 DNA reads TGCGCCAGCAGCACTCCCGGCGGAGACACCATATATTTT. The full variable domain, with the rest looked up from reference TRBV5-1 and TRBJ1-3, is KAGVTQTPRYLIKTRGQQVTLSCSPISGHRSVSWYQQTPGQGLQFLFEYFSETQRNKGNFPGRFSGRQFSNSRSEMNVSTLELGDSALYLCASSTPGGDTIYFGEGSWLTVV.

The chain has TRBV9 and TRBJ2-7, with 9 bases matching TRBD2. The length of the CDR3 is 16 residues. With V trimmed by 4 bases and J by 3 bases, 11 bases remained unmatched. Germline CDR1 SGDLS, CDR2 YYNGEE. This CDR3 reads CASSTGTSRRFYEQYF. The DNA for the CDR3 is TGTGCCAGCAGCACCGGGACTAGCAGGCGTTTCTACGAGCAGTACTTC.

The V gene is TRBV18, the J gene TRBJ1-5; D is uncertain. Germline values: CDR1 KGHSH, CDR2 LQKENI. With 3 bases removed from V and 4 bases from J, the gap between germline ends came to 10 bases. The CDR3 spans 14 residues. CDR3 in DNA: TGTGCCAGCTCACCGTCGAGGCAGAATCAGCCCCAGCATTTT. This codes for CASSPSRQNQPQHF.

The gene calls are TRBV12-5 and TRBJ2-7; TRBD2 aligns across 11 bases. The germline V gene encodes CDR1 LGHNT and CDR2 FRNRAP. The CDR3 consists of 16 residues. V lost 5 bases and J lost 3; bases outside the gene matches: 9. CDR3 sequence reads: CASGMDSGRGIYEQYF. CDR3 coding DNA: TGTGCTAGTGGTATGGATAGCGGGAGGGGGATCTACGAGCAGTACTTC.